The next 24 T cell receptor beta chains were all read from a single sample in a study of T cell changes during pregnancy in multiple sclerosis (dated 2019 in TCRdb). The library was produced with the immunoSEQ multiplex PCR assay. Sourced from immuneACCESS, this table was stored by TCRdb with only in-frame sequences that have V and J called. A share of the clones is absent; for the studies checked, an unresolved V gene accounts for under half, and the remainder has no known explanation. The sample has 85,000 to 120,000 clones on record, roughly 89% of them singletons. 1.5% to 2% of the sample is in the top ten clones. The sequences come from peripheral blood, collected before pregnancy. The receptors come from a female donor with multiple sclerosis, enrolled in a pregnancy study.

CDR3 amino acids: CAWSTGGASEQYF. The CDR3 bases are TGTGCCTGGAGTACAGGGGGCGCGAGTGAGCAGTACTTC. The chain couples TRBV30 to TRBJ2-7; 9 positions match TRBD1. CDR1 GTSNPN and CDR2 SVGIG come from the germline V gene (reference sequence). The CDR3 runs 13 residues. Trimming cost V 2 bases and J 7 bases; bases outside gene matches: 6.

The CDR3 region is CASSETGGAKNIQYF. The CDR3 DNA sequence: TGTGCCAGCAGCGAGACGGGGGGAGCCAAAAACATTCAGTACTTC. The rearrangement links TRBV7-9 to TRBJ2-4; 7 bases are shared with TRBD2. Germline assignment: CDR1 SEHNR and CDR2 FQNEAQ (reference sequence). This CDR3 has 15 residues. The V segment lost 5 bases and the J segment 0 bases; nucleotides outside the gene matches: 4. The full variable domain, its missing parts supplied by reference TRBV7-9 and TRBJ2-4, is DTGVSQNPRHKITKRGQNVTFRCDPISEHNRLYWYRQTLGQGPEFLTYFQNEAQLEKSRLLSDRFSAERPKGSFSTLEIQRTEQGDSAMYLCASSETGGAKNIQYFGAGTRLSVL.

V gene TRBV13 combines with J gene TRBJ2-2; 10 bases are a match to TRBD1. Germline-derived CDR1 and CDR2 are PRHDT and FYEKMQ (reference sequence). Germline trimming cut 5 bases from V and 6 bases from J; bases unmatched to any gene: 18. The CDR3 is 19 residues long. In DNA, the CDR3 is TGTGCCAGCAGCGCGGAAGTCTATACCGGACAGGGGGATCCCGGGGAGCTGTTTTTT. Translating it yields CASSAEVYTGQGDPGELFF.

The chain recombines TRBV11-3 with TRBJ1-3, with a possible D match to TRBD1 (5 bases). Germline V CDR1 and CDR2: SGHNT, YENEEA. The CDR3 is 13 residues long. With 5 bases removed from V and 4 bases from J, the gap between germline ends came to 9 bases. CDR3 bases: TGTGCCAGCAGCCCGCGGGGCGGAAACACCATATATTTT. Amino acid sequence: CASSPRGGNTIYF. The full variable domain, in which reference TRBV11-3 and TRBJ1-3 provide the parts outside the CDR3, is EAGVVQSPRYKIIEKKQPVAFWCNPISGHNTLYWYLQNLGQGPELLIRYENEEAVDDSQLPKDRFSAERLKGVDSTLKIQPAELGDSAVYLCASSPRGGNTIYFGEGSWLTVV.

V usage is TRBV19 and J usage is TRBJ2-5; a possible D gene is TRBD2 (7 bases). CDR3 length: 15 residues. Trimming took off 6 bases at V and 5 bases at J, with 19 bases between the two ends. The germline gives CDR1 LNHDA, CDR2 SQIVND (reference sequence). This CDR3 is CASSKRGADDETQYF. The CDR3 DNA follows: TGTGCCAGTAGCAAACGGGGGGCAGATGACGAGACCCAGTACTTC.

The chain combines TRBV7-7 with TRBJ1-1, with D possibly TRBD1 on 5 matching bases. CDR3 size: 13 residues. The germline V gene encodes CDR1 SSHAT and CDR2 FNYEAQ (reference sequence). V lost 6 bases and J 1 base, leaving 9 bases between the germline ends. Here the CDR3 reads CASSSDRNTEAFF. In DNA form, the CDR3 reads TGTGCCAGCAGTTCCGACAGGAACACTGAAGCTTTCTTT.

This clone was seen just once. The gene calls are TRBV7-3 and TRBJ2-1; the D gene is possibly TRBD2 (6 bases). The CDR3 spans 14 residues. CDR1 and CDR2 from the germline V gene are SGHTA and FQGTGA. Trimming cost V 2 bases and J 5 bases, with 10 bases left between them. CDR3 sequence: CASSLWRDDNEQFF. CDR3 DNA sequence: TGTGCCAGCAGCTTATGGCGGGATGACAATGAGCAGTTCTTC.

The gene calls are TRBV18 and TRBJ2-7; D possibly corresponds to TRBD1 (5 bases). V was clipped by 1 base and J by 3 bases, with 7 bases between them. This CDR3 has 13 amino acids. Germline assignment: CDR1 KGHSH and CDR2 LQKENI. CDR3 in amino acids: CASSPLTDYEQYF. The CDR3 bases are TGTGCCAGCTCACCACTGACAGACTACGAGCAGTACTTC.

The chain combines TRBV5-4 with TRBJ1-2; D remains ambiguous. This CDR3 has 15 amino acids. The V gene's germline CDR1 is SGHNT and CDR2 YYREEE (reference sequence). V lost 3 bases and J lost 3, with 15 bases in between. CDR3 amino acids: CASSSLGREDYGYTF. In DNA, the CDR3 is TGTGCCAGCAGCTCTCTCGGGAGGGAAGACTATGGCTACACCTTC.

The chain employs TRBV19 and TRBJ1-1, with 7 positions matching TRBD1. The CDR3 is made up of 14 amino acids. V trimming: 7 bases; J trimming: 1 base; junction bases outside the gene matches: 6. Germline assignment: CDR1 LNHDA and CDR2 SQIVND (reference sequence). CDR3 sequence reads: CASTRGYGNTEAFF. Written as DNA, the CDR3 is TGTGCCAGTACCAGGGGGTATGGGAACACTGAAGCTTTCTTT.

CDR3 nucleotides: TGTGCCAGCAGGCCCATACTAGCGGGAGAAGAGCAGTTCTTC. Protein product: CASRPILAGEEQFF. The rearrangement uses TRBV2 and TRBJ2-1; 11 bases are a match to TRBD2. The CDR3 is made up of 14 amino acids. Germline assignment: CDR1 SNHLY and CDR2 FYNNEI. The V and J ends lost 6 bases and 10 bases, in that order; junction bases with no gene match: 8. Filled out from reference TRBV2 and TRBJ2-1, the complete variable domain reads EPEVTQTPSHQVTQMGQEVILRCVPISNHLYFYWYRQILGQKVEFLVSFYNNEISEKSEIFDDQFSVERPDGSNFTLKIRSTKLEDSAMYFCASRPILAGEEQFFGPGTRLTVL.

The chain has TRBV5-1 and TRBJ1-1; the match to TRBD1 covers 10 bases. V was clipped by 4 bases and J by 11 bases; unmatched bases: 8. The CDR3 length is 13 residues. Germline V gene data show CDR1 as SGHRS and CDR2 as YFSETQ. The CDR3 DNA follows: TGCGCCAGCAGCGACAGGGGGCCAACTTTCGCTTTCTTT. It translates to CASSDRGPTFAFF.

This clone was seen more than once but under ten times. This chain joins TRBV7-9 and TRBJ1-2, with 7 bases that match TRBD1. The germline gives CDR1 SEHNR, CDR2 FQNEAQ (reference sequence). With V trimmed by 5 bases and J by 4 bases, 10 bases remained unmatched. This CDR3 has 15 amino acids. The CDR3 region is CASSGGTEHIYGYTF. CDR3 nucleotides: TGTGCCAGCAGCGGAGGGACAGAGCACATCTATGGCTACACCTTC.

The rearrangement uses TRBV27 and TRBJ2-7; 7 positions match TRBD1. Germline V lookup: CDR1 MNHEY, CDR2 SMNVEV (reference sequence). The J segment lost 5 bases and the V segment lost 3 bases, leaving 7 bases of the junction unmatched. The CDR3 covers 14 residues. CDR3 DNA sequence: TGTGCCAGCAGTTTTAACAGGGGAGTGCACGAGCAGTACTTC. Protein: CASSFNRGVHEQYF.

This clone was detected once. The V gene is TRBV7-9, the J gene TRBJ2-1; D possibly corresponds to TRBD1 (6 bases). Trimming removed 4 bases at V and 1 base at J, with 20 bases between. The CDR3 loop spans 18 amino acids. The V gene's germline CDR1 is SEHNR and CDR2 FQNEAQ (reference sequence). The CDR3 protein is CASSSIPRGQGSYNEQFF. The CDR3 DNA reads TGTGCCAGCAGCTCCATCCCAAGAGGGCAGGGGTCCTACAATGAGCAGTTCTTC.

The gene calls are TRBV4-3 and TRBJ1-1, with D perhaps matching TRBD1 (6 bases). This CDR3 is built from 14 residues. Germline CDR1 is LGHNA and CDR2 is YSLEER. The ends were cut back, 0 bases at V and 7 bases at J, with 12 bases in the middle. The CDR3 loop reads CASSQDRGWGEAFF. The CDR3 DNA reads as TGCGCCAGCAGCCAAGATAGGGGGTGGGGTGAAGCTTTCTTT.

On this clone itself: Within the sample, other DNA sequences also encode this same CDR3. CDR3 region: CASSSLAGGQDTQYF. CDR3 nucleotide sequence: TGTGCCAGCAGCTCCTTAGCGGGGGGGCAAGATACGCAGTATTTT. This sequence joins TRBV7-3 and TRBJ2-3; 11 bases map to TRBD2. Germline V gene sequence: CDR1 SGHTA, CDR2 FQGTGA. Trimming took 4 bases from V and 5 from J; bases not matched to a gene: 5. The CDR3 covers 15 residues.

This clone occurred a few times. This CDR3 is also generated by other DNA sequences in the sample. J is TRBJ2-2 and V is TRBV6-5, with a possible D match to TRBD2 (7 bases). Germline loops: CDR1 MNHEY, CDR2 SVGAGI. V was pared by 6 bases and J by 3 bases, with 11 bases between. The CDR3 extends over 14 amino acids. The CDR3 sequence is CASRGGADTGELFF. The CDR3 coding sequence is TGTGCCAGCAGGGGGGGGGCGGACACCGGGGAGCTGTTTTTT.

V gene TRBV7-8 combines with J gene TRBJ2-7; TRBD2 is a possible D gene (5 bases). The CDR3 is made up of 16 amino acids. Germline CDR1 and CDR2: SGHVS and FQNEAQ. V lost 1 base and J lost 3, with 16 bases in between. The CDR3 region is CASSLESGILDYEQYF. The CDR3, as DNA: TGTGCCAGCAGCTTAGAATCGGGGATCCTTGACTACGAGCAGTACTTC. Combining the CDR3 with reference TRBV7-8 and TRBJ2-7 gives the whole variable domain GAGVSQSPRYKVAKRGQDVALRCDPISGHVSLFWYQQALGQGPEFLTYFQNEAQLDKSGLPSDRFFAERPEGSVSTLKIQRTQQEDSAVYLCASSLESGILDYEQYFGPGTRLTVT.

This clone was detected once. The DNA of the CDR3 is TGTGCCAGCAGTGGGGGACAGGAGCAAAGGGGAACTGAAGCTTTCTTT. Translated: CASSGGQEQRGTEAFF. The rearrangement uses TRBV2 and TRBJ1-1, with 8 bases aligning to TRBD1. Germline CDR1 SNHLY, CDR2 FYNNEI. This CDR3 is built from 16 residues. The J segment lost 5 bases and the V segment lost 4 bases, leaving 12 bases of the junction unmatched.

The chain carries TRBV14 and TRBJ2-5, with D uncertain. The V gene lost 2 bases and the J gene lost 2 bases, with 12 bases spanning the gap. The CDR3 sequence is 15 residues long. Germline values: CDR1 SGHDN, CDR2 FVKESK. This chain's CDR3 is CASSQSIPHQETQYF. The CDR3 bases are TGTGCCAGCAGCCAAAGCATACCGCATCAAGAGACCCAGTACTTC.

This sequence joins TRBV9 and TRBJ2-1; D remains ambiguous. Germline V gene lookup returns CDR1 SGDLS and CDR2 YYNGEE. V shed 4 bases and J shed 0 bases, with 11 bases lying between them. The CDR3 covers 15 residues. CDR3 amino acids: CASSPLLSSYNEQFF. The DNA of the CDR3 is TGTGCCAGCAGCCCCCTCCTGAGCTCCTACAATGAGCAGTTCTTC. The whole variable domain, filled in from reference TRBV9 and TRBJ2-1, reads DSGVTQTPKHLITATGQRVTLRCSPRSGDLSVYWYQQSLDQGLQFLIQYYNGEERAKGNILERFSAQQFPDLHSELNLSSLELGDSALYFCASSPLLSSYNEQFFGPGTRLTVL.

The chain couples TRBV7-3 to TRBJ1-5, with D perhaps TRBD1 (5 bases). Trimming removed 0 bases at V and 4 bases at J, with 10 bases between. Germline loops: CDR1 SGHTA, CDR2 FQGTGA. The CDR3 has 15 residues. In DNA, the CDR3 is TGTGCCAGCAGCTTAACCGGGGGACCTAATCAGCCCCAGCATTTT. Protein sequence: CASSLTGGPNQPQHF.

The chain joins TRBV7-9 to TRBJ2-7; TRBD1 agrees at 9 bases. This CDR3 region has 14 residues. From germline, CDR1 is SEHNR and CDR2 FQNEAQ (reference sequence). J gave up 6 bases and V 6 bases, and 9 bases lay outside the gene matches. In nucleotides, the CDR3 is TGTGCCAGCAGATCGGGACAGGGTTTCTTCGAGCAGTACTTC. Translating gives CASRSGQGFFEQYF.